The TCR beta chain described here comes from a study of CD8 T cells in ankylosing spondylitis. Study observations and caveats: Earlier literature documents some of the motif variants in reactive arthritis synovial fluid and blood. Disease-linked clones displayed a CD8+ phenotype and appeared relatively rarely in peripheral blood. Ankylosing spondylitis blood seemed to carry a telltale TCR beta motif made of several highly homologous variants. Disease-linked clones reportedly concentrated significantly in matched ankylosing spondylitis synovial fluid.

Each TCR beta library was made by quantitative 5'-RACE that incorporated molecular barcodes. TCRdb called the 5' RACE reads again in MiXCR, with one record for every CDR3 protein. The sample lists about 800,000 distinct CDR3 sequences, around 11% occurring once. This clonotype occurred many times. The antigen remains unidentified. Germline assignment: CDR1 SGHTA and CDR2 FQGNSA. V shed 0 bases and J shed 3 bases, with 7 bases lying between them. This CDR3 comprises 14 residues. This sequence joins TRBV7-2 and TRBJ2-3; TRBD1 or TRBD2 may be the D gene (5 bases each). This sequence originates from a male donor with ankylosing spondylitis. Sequenced material: blood, either unsorted or a sorted T cell fraction (not recorded which). The DNA for the CDR3 is TGTGCCAGCAGCTTAGCCGGGACGACAGATACGCAGTATTTT. This encodes CASSLAGTTDTQYF.